This paragraph reports one TCR beta chain. Its target antigen remains unknown. No much larger clone is present one base from it, and per-base qualities are unavailable. V was cut back by 0 bases and J by 7 bases, leaving a gap of 10 bases between them. The CDR3 runs 15 amino acids, cysteine and phenylalanine included. This entry keeps only the CDR3 DNA: 45 bases, framed from base 1. CDR1 is given as SGHAT and CDR2 as FQNNGV, both from the germline V gene. Starting from around 520 ng total RNA, TCRbeta-specific cDNA was produced by reverse transcription with a constant-region primer and ProtoScript II reverse transcriptase. TCRbeta libraries were built with three nested multiplex PCR rounds, a slightly modified ARM-PCR procedure. Each of the first two PCR rounds ran for about 10 cycles and used multiplex TRBV1-TRBV30 forward primers together with a Cbeta reverse primer. Sample barcodes and Illumina adapters were attached in a final 25-cycle PCR using Deep VentR polymerase. Amplicons of 200-500 bp were gel-purified with a QIAquick gel extraction kit before sequencing. The TCRbeta amplicons were sequenced with 250-bp paired-end reads on an Illumina HiSeq 2500. In the original analysis: Quality trimming of reads was performed with Trimmomatic v0.33, and paired reads were merged with FLASH v1.2.11 so that full CDR3 sequences could be recovered. V, D and J germline segments were assigned to the rearranged TCRbeta sequences by MiGEC v1.2.1b. Clonotype statistics and Shannon-Wiener diversity indices were computed with VDJtools v1.0.0. To reduce sampling bias, subsequent analyses other than the diversity analysis used only the 250 most abundant clonotypes in each sample. The raw public reads went through TCRdb reprocessing: fastp at Q25, MiXCR clone calling, in-frame beta chains kept. Each record represents a unique CDR3 protein, reported with the most common genes and DNA among its rows. The V and J calls come from TCRdb's annotation, not from the publication. The sample yields 200,000 or so distinct CDR3 sequences; 65% were counted once. The ten most abundant clones make up 7% to 8.5% of the sample.

Blood RNA was extracted from unsorted whole blood using TRIzol reagent, and germline DNA was obtained with the DNeasy Blood & Tissue kit. Chronic HBV infection was present in the patients, and the patients were treatment-naive at sampling. Before surgery, about 4 milliliters of peripheral blood were collected into K2EDTA tubes. The source of the sample is a study of tumor-infiltrating lymphocytes in primary liver carcinoma (dated by TCRdb to 2015 to 2018). With respect to the entire study: Between November 2015 and 2016, a handful of patients in China with histopathologically diagnosed primary liver carcinoma had surgical resection. The five patients, three men and two women aged 30 to 69 years, had hepatocellular carcinoma (four) or combined HCC and intrahepatic cholangiocarcinoma (one). The five patients had tumors of stage T1-T3 N0M0, with maximum diameters ranging from roughly 4.2 to 11 cm. Each sample produced about 3.5 to 7.13 million productive TCRbeta reads, and read depth showed no significant difference between tissue types. TCRbeta repertoire sequencing, expression microarrays and whole-exome sequencing were combined in the study across five regions of each liver tumor, with adjacent normal tissue and blood also included. A total of roughly 35 specimens from 5 patients, comprising approximately 25 tumor regions, 5 adjacent noncancerous liver tissues and 5 peripheral blood samples, were covered by TCRbeta repertoire sequencing. Repertoires from technical replicates were highly reproducible, with mean shared-clone rates approximately 0.88 and correlation coefficients above 0.95.

What the study reported, not specific to this receptor: Repertoire overlap was found to be higher between tumor regions (mean roughly 36%) than between tumor-adjacent (roughly 17%) or tumor-blood (about 15%) pairs, consistent with antigen-driven expansion. Because only the TCR beta chain was sequenced and unpaired alpha chains were not captured, true repertoire diversity is likely underestimated. A significantly larger repertoire fraction was made up by the top 250 clones in tumors than in blood (p = 0.039). Bulk unsorted samples precluded comparing CD4+ and CD8+ T cell repertoires. With just four or five patients in the study, the authors point out that the findings should be validated in a larger study.

The specimen sequenced was peripheral blood. This receptor chain uses TRBV11-2 and TRBJ1-6, with the D segment identity uncertain. This clonotype was obtained from a woman aged 55-69 years with primary liver carcinoma and hepatitis B virus infection. The CDR3 region: CASSLDMEANSPLHF. The nucleotide sequence is given as TGTGCCAGCAGCTTAGACATGGAGGCCAATTCACCCCTCCACTTT.